The rows below give T cell receptor beta chains drawn from one sample of a study of CD8+ T cells in alopecia areata. The assay was immunoSEQ multiplex PCR, and TCRdb's table has in-frame clones only and misses some. In the table there are more than 95,000 clones, roughly two thirds of which are singletons. Material: CD4+ T cells sorted from blood. These receptors were taken from a human donor in good health. Each CDR3 is given with its conserved first and last residue. D genes are given only for firm matches. Only part of the rows carry a size: once, few, many, or a class if the clone is expanded.

clone_size: -
v_call: TRBV25-1
j_call: TRBJ2-7
d_call: TRBD1
cdr3_nt: TGTGCCAGCAGTGGTTCCGGGACAGGGGGCTTGGAGCAGTACTTC
cdr3_aa: CASSGSGTGGLEQYF

clone_size: -
v_call: TRBV18
j_call: TRBJ1-5
d_call: -
cdr3_nt: TGTGCCAGCTCACCAGATAGGTCCCTAGGGCCCCAGCATTTT
cdr3_aa: CASSPDRSLGPQHF

clone_size: once
v_call: TRBV7-2
j_call: TRBJ1-2
d_call: -
cdr3_nt: TGTGCCAGCAGCCCGTCCTATGGCTACACCTTC
cdr3_aa: CASSPSYGYTF

clone_size: -
v_call: TRBV15
j_call: TRBJ2-3
d_call: -
cdr3_nt: TGTGCCACCAGCAGCAGGTCGACTAGCACAGATACGCAGTATTTT
cdr3_aa: CATSSRSTSTDTQYF

clone_size: -
v_call: TRBV29-1
j_call: TRBJ2-5
d_call: -
cdr3_nt: TGCAGCGTCGCCAAAGGGACATACCAAGAGACCCAGTACTTC
cdr3_aa: CSVAKGTYQETQYF

clone_size: few
v_call: TRBV7-9
j_call: TRBJ2-5
d_call: TRBD2
cdr3_nt: TGTGCCAGCAGCTTACTTGTGGCTAGCGGGCAAGAGACCCAGTACTTC
cdr3_aa: CASSLLVASGQETQYF

clone_size: once
v_call: TRBV30
j_call: TRBJ2-3
d_call: -
cdr3_nt: TGTGCCTGGAGTGTAAACCTAGGGAATACGCAGTATTTT
cdr3_aa: CAWSVNLGNTQYF

clone_size: -
v_call: TRBV10-1
j_call: TRBJ2-6
d_call: -
cdr3_nt: TGCGCCAGCAGTGAAGGGGGGACTGGGGCCAACGTCCTGACTTTC
cdr3_aa: CASSEGGTGANVLTF

clone_size: few
v_call: TRBV5-1
j_call: TRBJ2-3
d_call: TRBD2
cdr3_nt: TGCGCCAGCAGTCGGACTAGCGGGACCGCAGATACGCAGTATTTT
cdr3_aa: CASSRTSGTADTQYF

clone_size: -
v_call: TRBV6-5
j_call: TRBJ2-5
d_call: TRBD2
cdr3_nt: TGTGCCAGCAGAAAGACTAGCGGGGGGACAGAGACCCAGTACTTC
cdr3_aa: CASRKTSGGTETQYF

clone_size: few
v_call: TRBV28
j_call: TRBJ1-3
d_call: -
cdr3_nt: TGTGCCAGCAGACTTACCGGAAACACCATATATTTT
cdr3_aa: CASRLTGNTIYF

clone_size: few
v_call: TRBV5-1
j_call: TRBJ2-1
d_call: TRBD1
cdr3_nt: TGCGCCAGCAGCACCACCCCCGGGACAGACAATGAGCAGTTCTTC
cdr3_aa: CASSTTPGTDNEQFF

clone_size: few
v_call: TRBV29-1
j_call: TRBJ1-2
d_call: -
cdr3_nt: TGCAGCGTTGAAGATCCGGACACCCCTCGGAGGGGCTACACCTTC
cdr3_aa: CSVEDPDTPRRGYTF

clone_size: -
v_call: TRBV4-1
j_call: TRBJ1-1
d_call: -
cdr3_nt: TGCGCCAGCAGCGCCCCGGGGAGAGCTAACACTGAAGCTTTCTTT
cdr3_aa: CASSAPGRANTEAFF

clone_size: -
v_call: TRBV7-9
j_call: TRBJ2-3
d_call: -
cdr3_nt: TGTGCCAGCACCCCAGCGGCAGACCGCACAGATACGCAGTATTTT
cdr3_aa: CASTPAADRTDTQYF

clone_size: -
v_call: TRBV30
j_call: TRBJ1-2
d_call: TRBD1
cdr3_nt: TGTGCCTGGAGTGACCCCGGGACAGGGATTCTCTATGGCTACACCTTC
cdr3_aa: CAWSDPGTGILYGYTF

clone_size: -
v_call: TRBV30
j_call: TRBJ2-4
d_call: -
cdr3_nt: TGTGCCTGGAGTGCAGTTTCGGGCAAAAACATTCAGTACTTC
cdr3_aa: CAWSAVSGKNIQYF

clone_size: -
v_call: TRBV29-1
j_call: TRBJ2-6
d_call: TRBD2
cdr3_nt: TGCAGCGTTCGAGAACTAGCGCACTCTCTTTCTGGGGCCAACGTCCTGACTTTC
cdr3_aa: CSVRELAHSLSGANVLTF

clone_size: few
v_call: TRBV15
j_call: TRBJ1-5
d_call: -
cdr3_nt: TGTGCCACCAGCAGAGCGAGGGGGGAAAATAGCAATCAGCCCCAGCATTTT
cdr3_aa: CATSRARGENSNQPQHF

clone_size: once
v_call: TRBV9
j_call: TRBJ2-3
d_call: TRBD2
cdr3_nt: TGTGCCAGCAGCGTAGACTCGCGGGGGGCCACAGATACGCAGTATTTT
cdr3_aa: CASSVDSRGATDTQYF

clone_size: few
v_call: TRBV6-4
j_call: TRBJ2-3
d_call: -
cdr3_nt: TGTGCCAGCAGTGAGGGGAATGTAGATACGCAGTATTTT
cdr3_aa: CASSEGNVDTQYF

clone_size: -
v_call: TRBV18
j_call: TRBJ2-7
d_call: -
cdr3_nt: TGTGCCAGCTCACCCACCCCAAGCTCCTACGAGCAGTACTTC
cdr3_aa: CASSPTPSSYEQYF

clone_size: -
v_call: TRBV12-5
j_call: TRBJ1-4
d_call: TRBD1
cdr3_nt: TGTGCTAGTGGATTGAGACAGGGGTTAGAAAAACTGTTTTTT
cdr3_aa: CASGLRQGLEKLFF

clone_size: -
v_call: TRBV27
j_call: TRBJ2-6
d_call: -
cdr3_nt: TGTGCCACTCAGGGCTCTGGGGCCAACGTCCTGACTTTC
cdr3_aa: CATQGSGANVLTF

clone_size: few
v_call: TRBV29-1
j_call: TRBJ2-3
d_call: -
cdr3_nt: TGCAGCGCCTCTAGGGGAGCCCCCCCGGATACGCAGTATTTT
cdr3_aa: CSASRGAPPDTQYF

clone_size: -
v_call: TRBV4-2
j_call: TRBJ2-2
d_call: -
cdr3_nt: TGTGCCAGCAGCCTAGTTGATTGGACCGGGGAGCTGTTTTTT
cdr3_aa: CASSLVDWTGELFF

clone_size: -
v_call: TRBV25-1
j_call: TRBJ2-2
d_call: -
cdr3_nt: TGTGCCAGCAGTGAAGCCGGCAAGGGACACCCCGGGGAGCTGTTTTTT
cdr3_aa: CASSEAGKGHPGELFF

clone_size: few
v_call: TRBV6-5
j_call: TRBJ1-2
d_call: TRBD1
cdr3_nt: TGTGCCAGCAGTCGATCCGGACAGGGAGGTGGCTACACCTTC
cdr3_aa: CASSRSGQGGGYTF

clone_size: -
v_call: TRBV27
j_call: TRBJ1-6
d_call: -
cdr3_nt: TGTGCCAGCAGTGCTACCTGGTCCACCAATTCACCCCTCCACTTT
cdr3_aa: CASSATWSTNSPLHF

clone_size: -
v_call: TRBV27
j_call: TRBJ2-5
d_call: -
cdr3_nt: TGTGCCAGCAGTTTGAGGGGAAAAGAGACCCAGTACTTC
cdr3_aa: CASSLRGKETQYF

clone_size: -
v_call: TRBV6-1
j_call: TRBJ2-5
d_call: -
cdr3_nt: TGTGCCAGCCCCTCCGGGCTGGGAGAGACCCAGTACTTC
cdr3_aa: CASPSGLGETQYF

clone_size: -
v_call: TRBV30
j_call: TRBJ1-2
d_call: -
cdr3_nt: TGTGCCTGGACCTTGGACAGCGTGTACTATGGCTACACCTTC
cdr3_aa: CAWTLDSVYYGYTF

clone_size: few
v_call: TRBV19
j_call: TRBJ2-6
d_call: -
cdr3_nt: TGTGCCACCATGACAGACTCTGGGGCCAACGTCCTGACTTTC
cdr3_aa: CATMTDSGANVLTF